A single sample is the source of the 14 T cell receptor beta chains below, sequenced in a study of cytomegalovirus exposure and HLA in healthy donors. Use of 60 Vbeta and 13 Jbeta primers characterized the PCR. Clones were read by immunoSEQ multiplex PCR, and TCRdb kept only the in-frame ones, dropping some. Seen here are some 44,000 clones, approximately 90% observed once, and the top ten hold 8%. The sample taken for sequencing was PBMCs. These receptors all come from a middle-aged woman in good health and CMV-seropositive.

The rearrangement joins TRBV13 to TRBJ2-1, with D possibly being TRBD2 (6 bases). Germline-derived CDR1 and CDR2 are PRHDT and FYEKMQ (reference sequence). Deletions cut 4 bases from V and 4 bases from J, with 11 bases between. The CDR3 has 14 residues. The CDR3 region has the DNA TGTGCCAGCAGCTCTACTAGCCTTTACAATGAGCAGTTCTTC. Protein: CASSSTSLYNEQFF.

This clone was counted a single time. The chain joins TRBV5-4 to TRBJ1-1, with 7 bases matching TRBD1. The CDR3 runs to 15 residues. The germline V gene encodes CDR1 SGHNT and CDR2 YYREEE (reference sequence). J was trimmed by 0 bases and V by 2 bases; bases with no gene match: 4. The CDR3: CASSLGQVLNTEAFF. CDR3 in DNA: TGTGCCAGCAGCTTAGGACAGGTCTTGAACACTGAAGCTTTCTTT.

V is TRBV4-1 and J is TRBJ1-5; 7 bases are shared with TRBD1. Germline loops: CDR1 MGHRA, CDR2 YSYEKL. After removal of 5 bases from V and 6 bases from J, the junction contained 10 bases not matched to a gene. CDR3 size: 15 residues. CDR3: CASSKRDSVSQPQHF. DNA for the CDR3: TGCGCCAGCAGCAAGAGGGACAGTGTAAGTCAGCCCCAGCATTTT.

This clone has just one count. The J gene is TRBJ2-6, the V gene TRBV5-1; D is perhaps TRBD2 (5 bases). Trimming stripped 9 bases from V and 2 bases from J, with 15 bases between. This CDR3 is built from 15 residues. Germline V gene data show CDR1 as SGHRS and CDR2 as YFSETQ. DNA for the CDR3: TGCGCCACCTCCGGGATGTCTGCTGGGGCCAACGTCCTGACTTTC. As protein: CATSGMSAGANVLTF.

V usage is TRBV5-6 and J usage is TRBJ2-3, with TRBD2 matching 8 bases. CDR3 size: 13 residues. V was pared by 6 bases and J by 6 bases, with 6 bases of the junction left unmatched. Germline CDR1 reads SGHDT; CDR2 reads YYEEEE. CDR3 residues: CASTLSGKDTQYF. The CDR3 nucleotides read TGTGCCAGCACCCTTAGCGGGAAGGATACGCAGTATTTT. Filled out from reference TRBV5-6 and TRBJ2-3, the complete variable domain reads DAGVTQSPTHLIKTRGQQVTLRCSPKSGHDTVSWYQQALGQGPQFIFQYYEEEERQRGNFPDRFSGHQFPNYSSELNVNALLLGDSALYLCASTLSGKDTQYFGPGTRLTVL.

The chain joins TRBV18 to TRBJ2-7; 15 bases agree with TRBD2. The DNA matches TRBJ2-5 better at its end, which makes the J call doubtful. The CDR3 spans 15 residues. Germline assignment: CDR1 KGHSH and CDR2 LQKENI. For the CDR3, the DNA is TGTGCCAGCTCACCGGGACTAGCGGGAGGAGAGACCCAGTACTTC. It specifies CASSPGLAGGETQYF.

The chain couples TRBV5-5 to TRBJ2-4; possible D gene TRBD2, 5 bases. Trimming took off 0 bases at V and 7 bases at J, with 8 bases between the two ends. CDR1 SGHKS and CDR2 YYEKEE come from the germline V gene (reference sequence). The CDR3 has 13 residues. The CDR3 loop is CASSLGGRNIQYF. Here the CDR3 DNA reads TGTGCCAGCAGCTTGGGAGGGCGGAACATTCAGTACTTC.

The chain employs TRBV7-9 and TRBJ1-3, with D maybe TRBD1 (6 bases). There are 14 residues in the CDR3. Germline loops: CDR1 SEHNR, CDR2 FQNEAQ (reference sequence). Trimming cost V 3 bases and J 0 bases, with 6 bases left between them. CDR3 region: CASSLGHSGNTIYF. CDR3 DNA: TGTGCCAGCAGCTTGGGACACTCTGGAAACACCATATATTTT.

The chain joins TRBV14 to TRBJ2-7, with D unresolved. Trimming took 0 bases from V and 11 from J, leaving 14 bases between them. The CDR3 has 13 residues. Germline CDR1 reads SGHDN; CDR2 reads FVKESK. The chain's CDR3 is CASSQDSARGEYF. Here the CDR3 DNA reads TGTGCCAGCAGCCAAGACTCTGCCAGAGGAGAGTACTTC. Combining the CDR3 with reference TRBV14 and TRBJ2-7 gives the whole variable domain EAGVTQFPSHSVIEKGQTVTLRCDPISGHDNLYWYRRVMGKEIKFLLHFVKESKQDESGMPNNRFLAERTGGTYSTLKVQPAELEDSGVYFCASSQDSARGEYFGPGTRLTVT.

V is TRBV5-6 and J is TRBJ1-1, with D hard to call. CDR3 length: 13 residues. V was clipped by 3 bases and J by 1 base, with 7 bases between them. In germline, CDR1 is SGHDT, CDR2 YYEEEE. CDR3: CASSSDSNTEAFF. CDR3 nucleotide sequence: TGTGCCAGCAGCTCGGACTCGAACACTGAAGCTTTCTTT.

V and J are TRBV10-3 and TRBJ1-1; weak D call: TRBD1 (6 bases). V gave up 5 bases and J gave up 1 base, with 8 bases separating them. There are 13 residues in the CDR3. Germline V lookup: CDR1 ENHRY, CDR2 SYGVKD. CDR3 coding DNA: TGTGCCATCAGTACGGGACAGAACACTGAAGCTTTCTTT. It yields the protein CAISTGQNTEAFF.

The chain employs TRBV14 and TRBJ1-1; D possibly corresponds to TRBD1 (6 bases). Germline V gives CDR1 SGHDN, CDR2 FVKESK. V was trimmed by 5 bases and J by 3 bases, leaving 22 bases between them. This CDR3 is built from 17 residues. The CDR3 loop reads CASSGRGTTNGDTEAFF. CDR3 DNA sequence: TGTGCCAGCAGCGGGAGAGGGACAACTAACGGGGACACTGAAGCTTTCTTT.

The CDR3 sequence: CASSLGGLYGYTF. The CDR3 nucleotides are TGCGCCAGCAGCTTAGGAGGGTTGTATGGCTACACCTTC. The chain is built from TRBV5-1 and TRBJ1-2; no clear D. Looked up from germline, CDR1 is SGHRS and CDR2 is YFSETQ. Trimming took 2 bases from V and 5 from J, leaving 10 bases between them. The CDR3 consists of 13 residues.

The chain links TRBV9 to TRBJ2-3; TRBD1 agrees at 11 bases. The CDR3 spans 17 residues. Trimming removed 0 bases from V and 7 bases from J; junction bases left unmatched: 10. Per germline, CDR1 SGDLS and CDR2 YYNGEE. The CDR3 DNA follows: TGTGCCAGCAGCGTAGCTAGGGACAGGGGGGGATCAAATACGCAGTATTTT. Translating gives CASSVARDRGGSNTQYF.